A selection of T cell receptor beta chains follows, all from one sample in a study of T-cell reconstitution after alpha-beta-depleted transplantation in children. TCRdb passed the PCR reads through MiXCR, listing each CDR3 protein once. The sample includes around 64,000 distinct CDR3 sequences, approximately 10% of them seen just once. The specimen comprised PBMCs, sampled before TCRalphabeta/CD19-depleted stem cell transplant. The receptors were sampled from a boy aged 5 to 17 with acute myeloid leukemia, due to receive a stem cell transplant. Each CDR3 is given with its conserved first and last residue. The D gene is left open where the match is weak. Size tells how often a clone was seen (once, few, many) or the class of an expanded clone, and some rows leave it out.

J gene | clone size | V gene | CDR3 length | D gene | CDR3 DNA | CDR3 protein
TRBJ2-2 | many | TRBV4-1 | 15 | - | TGCGCCAGCAGACTTTTACGGGACGCCACCGGGGAGCTTTTTTTT | CASRLLRDATGELFF
TRBJ2-4 | many | TRBV29-1 | 13 | TRBD2 | TGCAGCGTTGAGATAGCGGGAGGGGACATTCAGTACTTC | CSVEIAGGDIQYF
TRBJ1-2 | few | TRBV15 | 14 | TRBD1 | TGTGCCACCAGCATGGACAGGGTTCGGGGCGGCTACACCTTC | CATSMDRVRGGYTF
TRBJ1-2 | many | TRBV5-1 | 17 | TRBD1 | TGCGCCAGCAGCTTGGTGGGACAGGGGCCTTCTAACTATGGCTACACCTTC | CASSLVGQGPSNYGYTF
TRBJ2-5 | many | TRBV7-8 | 12 | TRBD1 | TGTGCCAGCAGCGCTAACCCGGGACAGGTGTACTTC | CASSANPGQVYF
TRBJ2-3 | many | TRBV12-3/TRBV12-4 | 12 | - | TGTGCCAGCAGTTCCCGCACAGATACGCAGTATTTT | CASSSRTDTQYF
TRBJ1-1 | many | TRBV5-5 | 13 | - | TGTGCCAGCAGCTTACAGGGTAATCCTGAAGCTTTCTTT | CASSLQGNPEAFF
TRBJ2-2 | - | TRBV19 | 18 | TRBD2 | TGTGCCAGCAGTATAGGCCCAGCGGGGGGGCCTAACACCGGGGAGCTGTTTTTT | CASSIGPAGGPNTGELFF
TRBJ1-2 | - | TRBV11-2 | 13 | - | TGTGCCAGCAGCTTAGTGGATGGGTATGGCTACACCTTC | CASSLVDGYGYTF
TRBJ1-6 | many | TRBV7-9 | 12 | - | TGTGCCAGCAGCTTGGGACACCAACCCCTCCACTTT | CASSLGHQPLHF
TRBJ2-2 | many | TRBV29-1 | 11 | - | TGCAGCGCCCGGACGGCGGGGGAGCTGTTTTTT | CSARTAGELFF
TRBJ1-3 | many | TRBV12-3/TRBV12-4 | 16 | - | TGTGCCAGCATCTGGGACCCGGGGGCGTCGGGAAACACCATATATTTT | CASIWDPGASGNTIYF
TRBJ2-5 | many | TRBV7-3 | 15 | - | TGTGCCAGCAGCATCAGGGGACGCCCAGATGAGACCCAGTACTTC | CASSIRGRPDETQYF
TRBJ2-4 | many | TRBV11-2 | 17 | TRBD2 | TGTGCCAGCAGCTTAGATACGGCGGGGGGCACCAAAAACATTCAGTACTTC | CASSLDTAGGTKNIQYF
TRBJ1-3 | many | TRBV20-1 | 15 | - | TGCAGTGCTAGCGTAGACTCATTCTCTGGAAACACCATATATTTT | CSASVDSFSGNTIYF
TRBJ2-5 | many | TRBV11-2 | 14 | - | TGTGCCAGCAGCCCTCAAAGGGTTGGCGAGACCCAGTACTTC | CASSPQRVGETQYF
TRBJ2-7 | many | TRBV24-1 | 14 | - | TGTGCCACCAGTGACTGGGACGGGAGTACGGTGCAGTACTTC | CATSDWDGSTVQYF
TRBJ2-7 | many | TRBV28 | 15 | TRBD2 | TGTGCCAGCACAGGACGGAGGGGAGGGAATGACGAGCAGTACTTC | CASTGRRGGNDEQYF
TRBJ2-2 | many | TRBV7-2 | 17 | TRBD2 | TGTGCCAGCAGCTCCTGGCTGGCGGGGGTGAACACCGGGGAGCTGTTTTTT | CASSSWLAGVNTGELFF
TRBJ2-5 | many | TRBV18 | 15 | TRBD1 | TGTGCCAGCTCACCTTTTCGGACAGGGCAAGAGACCCAGTACTTC | CASSPFRTGQETQYF
TRBJ1-1 | many | TRBV6-5 | 14 | - | TGTGCCAGCACCGGGGTCGGTGTGAACACTGAAGCTTTCTTT | CASTGVGVNTEAFF